This TCR beta chain was recovered during a study of T cells in Graves' hyperthyroidism and ophthalmopathy. CDR1 and CDR2 from the germline V gene are MNHEY and SMNVEV (reference sequence). This CDR3 has 11 amino acids. The V and J ends lost 2 bases and 7 bases respectively, with 6 bases between them. Researchers amplified the TCR beta CDR3 regions from RNA transcripts. The HTBI primer set was used in a first-round RT-PCR of the TCR CDR3. TCRdb ran MiXCR on the multiplex PCR reads and lists one entry per CDR3 protein. The table includes about 410,000 distinct CDR3 sequences, roughly 15% detected once. This TCR came from a man between 18 and 29 years old with Graves' ophthalmopathy. This chain joins TRBV27 and TRBJ2-7; D unclear. Specimen: blood. For the CDR3, the DNA is TGTGCCAGCAGTTTAATTGGTGAGCAGTACTTC. Translating it yields CASSLIGEQYF.